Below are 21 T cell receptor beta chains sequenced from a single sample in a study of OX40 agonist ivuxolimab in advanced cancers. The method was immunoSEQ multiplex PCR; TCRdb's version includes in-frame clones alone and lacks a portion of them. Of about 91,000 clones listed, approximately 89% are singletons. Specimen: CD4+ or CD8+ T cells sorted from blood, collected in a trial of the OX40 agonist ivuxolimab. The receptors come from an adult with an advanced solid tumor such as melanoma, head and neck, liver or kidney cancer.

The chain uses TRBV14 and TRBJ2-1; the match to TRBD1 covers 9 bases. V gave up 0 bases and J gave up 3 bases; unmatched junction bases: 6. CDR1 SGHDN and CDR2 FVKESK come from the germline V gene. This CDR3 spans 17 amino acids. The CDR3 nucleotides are TGTGCCAGCAGCCAAGATCTAGGACAGGGGTTCTACAATGAGCAGTTCTTC. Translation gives CASSQDLGQGFYNEQFF.

This CDR3 reads CASRSTGLNTEAFF. DNA for the CDR3: TGTGCCAGCAGGTCAACAGGGTTGAACACTGAAGCTTTCTTT. This chain uses TRBV27 with TRBJ1-1; a weak D match, TRBD1 (6 bases). This CDR3 region has 14 residues. Germline values: CDR1 MNHEY, CDR2 SMNVEV (reference sequence). V lost 6 bases to trimming and J lost 0 bases, with 11 bases between them.

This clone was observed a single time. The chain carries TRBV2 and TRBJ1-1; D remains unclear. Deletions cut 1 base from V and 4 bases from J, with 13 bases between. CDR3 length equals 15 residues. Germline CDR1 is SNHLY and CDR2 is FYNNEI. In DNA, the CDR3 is TGTGCCAGCAGTGAAGATTCGGGAGGGAGCACTGAAGCTTTCTTT. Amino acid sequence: CASSEDSGGSTEAFF.

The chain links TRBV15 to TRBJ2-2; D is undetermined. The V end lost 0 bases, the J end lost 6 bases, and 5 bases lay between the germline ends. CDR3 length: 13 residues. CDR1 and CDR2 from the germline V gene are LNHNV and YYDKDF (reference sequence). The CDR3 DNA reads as TGTGCCACCAGCAGAGACAATGCCGGGGAGCTGTTTTTT. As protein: CATSRDNAGELFF.

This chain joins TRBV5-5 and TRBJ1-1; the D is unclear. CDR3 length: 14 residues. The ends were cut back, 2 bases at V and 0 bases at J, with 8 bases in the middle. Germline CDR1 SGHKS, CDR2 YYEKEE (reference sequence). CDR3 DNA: TGTGCCAGCAGCTTCAGACGTATGAACACTGAAGCTTTCTTT. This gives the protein CASSFRRMNTEAFF.

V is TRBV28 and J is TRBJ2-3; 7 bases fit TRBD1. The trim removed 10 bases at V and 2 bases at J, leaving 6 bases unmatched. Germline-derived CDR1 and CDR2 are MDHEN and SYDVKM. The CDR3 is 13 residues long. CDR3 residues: CANGQENTDTQYF. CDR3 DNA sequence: TGTGCCAATGGACAGGAGAACACAGATACGCAGTATTTT.

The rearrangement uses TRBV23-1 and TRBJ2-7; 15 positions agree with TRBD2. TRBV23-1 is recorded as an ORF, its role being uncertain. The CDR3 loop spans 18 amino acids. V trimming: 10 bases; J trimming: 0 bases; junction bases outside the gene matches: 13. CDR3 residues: CAIRQGRTSGRDSYEQYV. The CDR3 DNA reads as TGCGCCATCAGACAGGGACGGACTAGCGGGAGGGACTCCTACGAGCAGTACGTC.

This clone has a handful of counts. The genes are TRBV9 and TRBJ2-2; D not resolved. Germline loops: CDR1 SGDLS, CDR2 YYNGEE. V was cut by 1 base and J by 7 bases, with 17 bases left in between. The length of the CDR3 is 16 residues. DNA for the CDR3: TGTGCCAGCAGCGTAACCTTCTCCCACCCCGGCGGGGAGCTGTTTTTT. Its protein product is CASSVTFSHPGGELFF.

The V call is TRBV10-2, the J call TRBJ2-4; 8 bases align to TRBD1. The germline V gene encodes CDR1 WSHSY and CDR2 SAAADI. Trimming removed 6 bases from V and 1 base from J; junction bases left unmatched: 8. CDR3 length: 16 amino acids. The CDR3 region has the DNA TGCGCCAGCAGAGTAACAGGGGGAACGGCCAAAAACATTCAGTACTTC. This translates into CASRVTGGTAKNIQYF.

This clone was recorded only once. CDR3 sequence reads: CASSPGLAGGTDTQYF. The CDR3 DNA reads TGTGCCAGCTCACCAGGGCTAGCGGGAGGAACAGATACGCAGTATTTT. V usage is TRBV18 and J usage is TRBJ2-3; TRBD2 agrees at 11 bases. The CDR3 runs to 16 residues. Germline V lookup: CDR1 KGHSH, CDR2 LQKENI. J gave up 3 bases and V 2 bases, and 4 bases lay outside the gene matches.

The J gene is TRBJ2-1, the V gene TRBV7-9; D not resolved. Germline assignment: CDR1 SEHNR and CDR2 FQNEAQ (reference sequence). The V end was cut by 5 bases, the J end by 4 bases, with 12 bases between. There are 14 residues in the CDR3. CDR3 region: CASSPSGAYNEQFF. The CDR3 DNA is TGTGCCAGCAGCCCTAGTGGAGCTTACAATGAGCAGTTCTTC.

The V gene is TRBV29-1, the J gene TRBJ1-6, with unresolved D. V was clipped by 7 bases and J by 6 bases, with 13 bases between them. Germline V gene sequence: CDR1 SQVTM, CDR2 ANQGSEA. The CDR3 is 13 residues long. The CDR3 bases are TGCAGCGCGACCATGACGAGTAATTCACCCCTCCACTTT. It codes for CSATMTSNSPLHF.

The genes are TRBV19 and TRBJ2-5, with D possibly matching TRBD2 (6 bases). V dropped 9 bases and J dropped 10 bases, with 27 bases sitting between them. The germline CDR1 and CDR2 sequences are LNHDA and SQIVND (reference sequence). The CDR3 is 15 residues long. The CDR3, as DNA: TGTGCCAGCACACCCTCCCCCGCATCGGGCGGGGACCAGTACTTC. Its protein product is CASTPSPASGGDQYF.

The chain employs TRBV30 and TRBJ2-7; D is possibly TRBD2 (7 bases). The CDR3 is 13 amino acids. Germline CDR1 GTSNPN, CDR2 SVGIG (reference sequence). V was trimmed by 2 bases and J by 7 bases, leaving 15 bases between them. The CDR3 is CAWSRGGEGEQYV. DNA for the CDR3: TGTGCCTGGAGTCGAGGGGGGGAAGGGGAGCAGTACGTC.

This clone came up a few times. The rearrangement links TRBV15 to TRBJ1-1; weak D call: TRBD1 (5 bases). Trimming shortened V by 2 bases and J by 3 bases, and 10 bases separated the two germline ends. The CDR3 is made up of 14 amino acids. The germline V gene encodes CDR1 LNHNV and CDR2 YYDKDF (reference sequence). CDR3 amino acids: CATSRNWGDTEAFF. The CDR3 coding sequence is TGTGCCACCAGCAGAAATTGGGGGGACACTGAAGCTTTCTTT.

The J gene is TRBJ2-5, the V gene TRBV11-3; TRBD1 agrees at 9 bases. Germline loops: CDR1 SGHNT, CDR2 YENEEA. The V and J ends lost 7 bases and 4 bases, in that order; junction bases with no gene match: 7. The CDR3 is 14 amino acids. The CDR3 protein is CASTGDRALETQYF. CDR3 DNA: TGTGCCAGCACCGGGGACAGGGCCTTAGAGACCCAGTACTTC.

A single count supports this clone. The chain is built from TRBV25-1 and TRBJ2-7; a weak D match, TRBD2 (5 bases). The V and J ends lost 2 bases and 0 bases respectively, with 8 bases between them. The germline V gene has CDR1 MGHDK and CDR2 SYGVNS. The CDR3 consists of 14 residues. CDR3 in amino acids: CASSEGGSSYEQYF. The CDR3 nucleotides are TGTGCCAGCAGTGAAGGAGGCAGCTCCTACGAGCAGTACTTC.

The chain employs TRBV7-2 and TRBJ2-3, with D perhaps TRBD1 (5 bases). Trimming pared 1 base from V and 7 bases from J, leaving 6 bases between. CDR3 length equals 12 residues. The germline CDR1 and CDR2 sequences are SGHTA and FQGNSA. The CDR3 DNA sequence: TGTGCCAGCAGCTTAGAGGGGAATACGCAGTATTTT. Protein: CASSLEGNTQYF.

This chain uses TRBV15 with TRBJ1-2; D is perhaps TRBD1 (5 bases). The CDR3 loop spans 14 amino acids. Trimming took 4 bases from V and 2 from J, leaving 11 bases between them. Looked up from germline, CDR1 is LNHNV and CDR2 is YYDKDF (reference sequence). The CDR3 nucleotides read TGTGCCACCAGCACGGGACTGCAAAACTATGGCTACACCTTC. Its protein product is CATSTGLQNYGYTF.

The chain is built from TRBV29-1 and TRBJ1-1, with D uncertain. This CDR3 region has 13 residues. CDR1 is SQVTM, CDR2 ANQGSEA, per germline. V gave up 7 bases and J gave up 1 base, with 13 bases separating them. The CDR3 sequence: CSAGSERNTEAFF. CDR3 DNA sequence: TGCAGCGCTGGGTCGGAGCGGAACACTGAAGCTTTCTTT.

The DNA for the CDR3 is TGCGCCAGCAGTGAGTCGAATTGGGGGAACACTGAAGCTTTCTTT. This codes for CASSESNWGNTEAFF. J is TRBJ1-1 and V is TRBV10-2; D gene uncertain. V lost 0 bases and J 1 base, leaving 9 bases between the germline ends. CDR1 is WSHSY, CDR2 SAAADI, per germline. The CDR3 has 15 amino acids.